Listed below are T cell receptor beta chains from one sample, sequenced in a study of identical twins. TCRdb processed the 5' RACE reads anew with MiXCR; each CDR3 protein has one entry. The sample lists 450,000 or so distinct CDR3 sequences, approximately 15% seen once, with around 0.57% in the top ten. These records were also assigned to another study, of yellow fever vaccine responses in identical twins.

Specimen: CD4+ T cells sorted from blood. These receptors originate from a woman between 18 and 30 years old in good health. Each CDR3 is given with its conserved first and last residue. The D gene is left open where the match is weak. For some rows the clone size is stated as once, few or many, or as a class when expanded; others skip it.

clone_size	d_call	v_call	j_call	cdr3_aa	cdr3_nt
few	-	TRBV15	TRBJ2-5	CATSIPGGTEETQYF	TGTGCCACCAGCATACCCGGGGGAACAGAAGAGACCCAGTACTTC
-	TRBD2	TRBV7-7	TRBJ2-1	CASSPFGGGRNEQFF	TGTGCTAGCAGTCCCTTTGGGGGGGGGAGAAATGAGCAGTTCTTC
-	TRBD1	TRBV7-6	TRBJ1-2	CASSLALGQGAQNGYTF	TGTGCCAGCAGCTTAGCGCTAGGGCAGGGGGCGCAAAATGGCTACACCTTC
many	-	TRBV20-1	TRBJ2-5	CSAEQAETQYF	TGCAGTGCTGAACAGGCAGAGACCCAGTACTTC
few	-	TRBV6-5	TRBJ2-5	CASSYGGLRETQYF	TGTGCCAGCAGTTACGGGGGGTTAAGAGAGACCCAGTACTTC
few	-	TRBV20-1	TRBJ2-1	CSARDQGEQFF	TGCAGTGCTAGGGACCAAGGTGAGCAGTTCTTC
-	TRBD1	TRBV20-1	TRBJ2-3	CSATPGTGADTQYF	TGCAGTGCTACGCCTGGGACAGGGGCAGATACGCAGTATTTT
-	TRBD1	TRBV2	TRBJ2-7	CATLRDRVTYEQYF	TGTGCCACTCTCCGGGACAGGGTAACCTACGAGCAGTACTTC
few	TRBD2	TRBV20-1	TRBJ2-3	CSASGRASGRGGQDTQYF	TGCAGTGCTAGTGGTCGGGCTAGCGGGAGGGGAGGACAAGATACGCAGTATTTT
-	TRBD2	TRBV4-3	TRBJ2-7	CASSQDLLAGSPGVVF	TGCGCCAGCAGCCAAGATCTTCTAGCGGGATCCCCCGGGGTAGTCTTC
-	TRBD2	TRBV20-1	TRBJ2-3	CSAGRSGRTDTQYF	TGCAGTGCTGGACGTAGCGGGCGCACAGATACGCAGTATTTT
-	-	TRBV7-8	TRBJ2-5	CASSLGQAEEETQYF	TGTGCCAGCAGCTTAGGACAGGCCGAAGAAGAGACCCAGTACTTC
few	-	TRBV2	TRBJ1-2	CASSATGSYGYTF	TGTGCCAGCAGCGCCACAGGGTCGTATGGCTACACCTTC
few	TRBD2	TRBV7-2	TRBJ2-1	CASSVRSAGAVNEQFF	TGTGCCAGCAGCGTCCGATCGGCGGGAGCGGTCAATGAGCAGTTCTTC
few	-	TRBV4-3	TRBJ2-1	CASSQDKGWVNEQFF	TGCGCCAGCAGCCAAGACAAGGGCTGGGTGAATGAGCAGTTCTTC
many	-	TRBV9	TRBJ1-5	CASSVSGLQPQHF	TGTGCCAGCAGCGTATCCGGGCTTCAGCCCCAGCATTTT
few	TRBD1	TRBV20-1	TRBJ2-2	CSVSDRVGGNTGELFF	TGCAGTGTGTCAGACAGGGTAGGAGGGAACACCGGGGAGCTGTTTTTT
few	-	TRBV7-3	TRBJ1-6	CASSLGLGNSPLHF	TGTGCCAGCAGCTTAGGTCTGGGTAATTCACCCCTCCACTTT